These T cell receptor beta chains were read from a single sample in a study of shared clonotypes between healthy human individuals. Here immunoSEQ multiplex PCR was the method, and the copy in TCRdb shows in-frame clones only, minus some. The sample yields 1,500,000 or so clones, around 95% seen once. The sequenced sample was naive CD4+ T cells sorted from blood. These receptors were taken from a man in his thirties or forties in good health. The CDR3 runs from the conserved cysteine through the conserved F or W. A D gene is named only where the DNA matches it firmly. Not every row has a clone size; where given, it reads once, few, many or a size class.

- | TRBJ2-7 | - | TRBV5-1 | CASSLGDEQYF | TGCGCCAGCAGCTTGGGTGACGAGCAGTACTTC
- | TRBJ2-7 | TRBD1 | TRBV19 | CASSNDRGERAIYEQYF | TGTGCCAGTAGCAACGACAGGGGCGAACGGGCTATTTACGAGCAGTACTTC
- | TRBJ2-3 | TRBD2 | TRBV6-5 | CASSLGTSGLAQYF | TGTGCCAGCAGTCTCGGGACTAGCGGTTTGGCGCAGTATTTT
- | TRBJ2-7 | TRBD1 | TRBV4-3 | CASSRTTGPYEQYF | TGCGCCAGCAGCCGGACGACAGGGCCCTACGAGCAGTACTTC
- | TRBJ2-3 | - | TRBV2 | CASPWPSSGGTQYF | TGTGCCAGCCCTTGGCCGTCAAGTGGTGGTACGCAGTATTTT
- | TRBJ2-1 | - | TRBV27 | CASSSLSRLHNEQFF | TGTGCCAGCAGCAGTTTATCCCGATTACACAATGAGCAGTTCTTC
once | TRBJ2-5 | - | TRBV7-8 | CASTAGPQETQYF | TGTGCCAGCACGGCTGGACCGCAAGAGACCCAGTACTTC
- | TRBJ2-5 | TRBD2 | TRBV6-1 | CASSEAGGGAQYF | TGTGCCAGCAGTGAAGCTGGGGGAGGGGCCCAGTACTTC
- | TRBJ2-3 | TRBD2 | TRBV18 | CASSPLAGRLTDTQYF | TGTGCCAGCTCACCTCTAGCGGGAAGGCTGACAGATACGCAGTATTTT
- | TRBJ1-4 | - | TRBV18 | CASSPLTATTNEKLFF | TGTGCCAGCTCACCTTTGACAGCCACAACTAATGAAAAACTGTTTTTT
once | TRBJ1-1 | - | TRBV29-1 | CSVVRPLNTEAFF | TGCAGCGTTGTAAGGCCCTTGAACACTGAAGCTTTCTTT
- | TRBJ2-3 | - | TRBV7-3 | CASSQTRTTDTQYF | TGTGCCAGCAGCCAGACTAGGACCACAGATACGCAGTATTTT
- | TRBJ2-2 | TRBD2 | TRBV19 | CASSPRRLAWGTGELFF | TGTGCCAGTAGTCCCCGTAGACTAGCTTGGGGCACCGGGGAGCTGTTTTTT
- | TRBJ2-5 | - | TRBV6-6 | CASSYSEETQYF | TGTGCCAGCAGTTACTCCGAAGAGACCCAGTACTTC
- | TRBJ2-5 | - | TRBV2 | CASLLETPETQYF | TGTGCCAGCCTCCTGGAGACCCCGGAGACCCAGTACTTC
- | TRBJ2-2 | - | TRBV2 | CASSTGPTGELFF | TGTGCCAGCAGTACAGGGCCAACCGGGGAGCTGTTTTTT
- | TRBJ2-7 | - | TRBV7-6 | CASSLLPNRQSYEQYF | TGTGCCAGCAGCTTACTTCCGAACAGGCAGTCCTACGAGCAGTACTTC
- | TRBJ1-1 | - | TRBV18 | CASSSSGGSTEAFF | TGTGCCAGCTCTTCGTCAGGAGGTAGCACTGAAGCTTTCTTT
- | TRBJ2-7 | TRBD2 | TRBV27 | CASSLLAGARYEQYF | TGTGCCAGCAGTTTGCTAGCGGGAGCTAGGTACGAGCAGTACTTC
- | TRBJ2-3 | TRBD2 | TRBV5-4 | CASSLGRGRAFDTQYF | TGTGCCAGCAGCTTGGGTCGCGGGAGGGCTTTTGATACGCAGTATTTT
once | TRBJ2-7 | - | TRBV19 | CASSNVASDEQYF | TGTGCCAGTTCAAATGTCGCGTCGGACGAGCAGTACTTC
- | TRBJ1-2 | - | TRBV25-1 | CASYGGAESRNYGYTF | TGTGCCAGTTACGGGGGGGCCGAAAGCCGAAACTATGGCTACACCTTC
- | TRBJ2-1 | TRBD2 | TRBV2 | CASSRTSGLYNEQFF | TGTGCCAGCTCAAGGACTAGCGGGCTTTACAATGAGCAGTTCTTC
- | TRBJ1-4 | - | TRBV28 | CASSLLGGEKLFF | TGTGCCAGCAGTTTATTGGGGGGAGAAAAACTGTTTTTT
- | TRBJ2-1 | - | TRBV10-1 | CASSESKGGDGWSYNEQFF | TGCGCCAGCAGTGAGTCGAAAGGGGGTGACGGGTGGTCCTACAATGAGCAGTTCTTC
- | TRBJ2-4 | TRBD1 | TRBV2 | CASIADRVAKNIQYF | TGTGCCAGCATCGCGGACAGGGTAGCCAAAAACATTCAGTACTTC
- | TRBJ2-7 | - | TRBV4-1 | CASSHPGIRYEQYF | TGCGCCAGCAGCCACCCAGGGATCCGCTACGAGCAGTACTTC
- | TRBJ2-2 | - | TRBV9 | CASSVMGHNTGELFF | TGTGCCAGCAGCGTAATGGGACATAACACCGGGGAGCTGTTTTTT
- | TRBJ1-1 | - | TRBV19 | CASRQANRATEAFF | TGTGCCAGTAGACAGGCGAATCGGGCCACTGAAGCTTTCTTT
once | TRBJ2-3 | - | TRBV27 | CASSLVGDSTDTQYF | TGTGCCAGCAGTTTAGTCGGGGATAGCACAGATACGCAGTATTTT
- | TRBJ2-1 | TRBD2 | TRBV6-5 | CASSYTSAGESEQFF | TGTGCCAGCAGTTACACTTCGGCGGGAGAGAGTGAGCAGTTCTTC
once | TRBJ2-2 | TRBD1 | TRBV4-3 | CASSPTGVRDGELFF | TGCGCCAGCAGCCCGACAGGGGTACGTGACGGGGAGCTGTTTTTT
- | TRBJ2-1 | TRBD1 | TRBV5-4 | CASSSMKGAYNEQFF | TGTGCCAGCAGCTCCATGAAGGGGGCTTACAATGAGCAGTTCTTC
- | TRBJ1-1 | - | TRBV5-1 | CASSLEGADTEAFF | TGCGCCAGCAGCTTGGAAGGGGCTGACACTGAAGCTTTCTTT
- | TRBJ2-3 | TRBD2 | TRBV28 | CASSIPPSGGTDTQYF | TGTGCCAGCTCTATCCCCCCTAGCGGGGGCACAGATACGCAGTATTTT
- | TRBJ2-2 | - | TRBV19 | CASTTNPGGELFF | TGTGCCAGTACCACTAATCCGGGCGGGGAGCTGTTTTTT
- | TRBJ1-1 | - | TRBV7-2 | CASSPRVGRANTEAFF | TGTGCCAGCAGCCCTAGGGTGGGTAGGGCGAACACTGAAGCTTTCTTT
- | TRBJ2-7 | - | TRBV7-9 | CASSLHPIGEQYF | TGTGCCAGCAGCTTACACCCGATCGGCGAGCAGTACTTC
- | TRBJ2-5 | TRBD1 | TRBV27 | CASRTTGAETQYF | TGTGCCAGCAGGACTACAGGGGCAGAGACCCAGTACTTC
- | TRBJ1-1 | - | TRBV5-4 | CASSQATYTEAFF | TGTGCCAGCAGTCAAGCGACATACACTGAAGCTTTCTTT
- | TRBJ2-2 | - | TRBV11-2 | CASSLILTGELFF | TGTGCCAGCAGCCTAATCTTGACCGGGGAGCTGTTTTTT
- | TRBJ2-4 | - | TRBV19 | CASSLGVSAKNIQYF | TGTGCCAGTAGTCTGGGGGTTTCGGCCAAAAACATTCAGTACTTC
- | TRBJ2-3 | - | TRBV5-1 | CASSFDFSGDTQYF | TGCGCCAGCAGCTTTGACTTTTCAGGAGATACGCAGTATTTT
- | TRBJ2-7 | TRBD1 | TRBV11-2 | CASSPRTGPDFYF | TGTGCGAGCAGCCCACGGACAGGGCCCGATTTTTACTTC
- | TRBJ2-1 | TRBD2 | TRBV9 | CASSPRLAGLYNEQFF | TGTGCCAGCAGCCCCCGACTAGCGGGACTATACAATGAGCAGTTCTTC
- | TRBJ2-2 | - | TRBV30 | CACSTLFANTGELFF | TGTGCCTGCTCGACATTGTTCGCGAACACCGGGGAGCTGTTTTTT